This paragraph covers one T cell receptor beta chain sequence. Its matching antigen is unknown. According to the study, TCR beta libraries were built with iRepertoire HTBI primers and CDR3-region Arm-PCR. TCRdb used MiXCR to reprocess the multiplex PCR reads, holding one entry per CDR3 protein. The sample contains a few hundred thousand distinct CDR3 sequences, about 22% of which appear only once. The sample originates from a study of regulatory T cells in long-lasting Graves disease. Study conclusions and caveats: Accuracy may have been reduced by the small sample size.

CDR3 length: 12 residues. V lost 0 bases, J lost 5 bases, and 5 bases lay in between. Per germline, CDR1 MGHRA and CDR2 YSYEKL. Time point noted: persistent/refractory GD, antithyroid drugs over 5 years with positive TRAb. There was RNA extracted from PBMCs, and the TCR library was made from it. The sample in question was peripheral blood mononuclear cells (PBMCs), obtained when the disease was refractory, from a patient treated with antithyroid drugs. The chain joins TRBV4-1 to TRBJ2-7; D uncertain. The TCR comes from a female donor with Graves disease. The CDR3 bases are TGCGCCAGCAGCCAAGATTTCGACGAGCAGTACTTC. Amino acid sequence: CASSQDFDEQYF.